These 10 T cell receptor beta chains originate from one sample sequenced in a study of shared T cell receptors in the human thymus. TCRdb's table, derived via immunoSEQ multiplex PCR, lists solely in-frame clones and lacks some. Of roughly 700,000 clones detected, around nine tenths appear once; the ten largest clones hold over 0.008%. This same sample was also taken into another study, of human thymus T cells.

The sequenced material came from thymocytes. All receptors derive from a boy under two years old with a congenital heart defect.

This chain connects TRBV10-3 to TRBJ2-2, with TRBD2 matching over 8 bases. V trimming: 5 bases; J trimming: 3 bases; junction bases outside the gene matches: 2. CDR3 size: 14 residues. The germline V gene encodes CDR1 ENHRY and CDR2 SYGVKD. For the CDR3, the DNA is TGTGCCATCAGTCGAGCGGGAGACACCGGGGAGCTGTTTTTT. Translation gives CAISRAGDTGELFF.

V usage is TRBV18 and J usage is TRBJ2-1; 7 bases map to TRBD1. The germline CDR1 and CDR2 sequences are KGHSH and LQKENI. V lost 4 bases to trimming and J lost 4 bases; unmatched junction nucleotides: 4. This CDR3 has 14 residues. Here the CDR3 DNA reads TGTGCCAGCTCACGACCGGGACAGTACAATGAGCAGTTCTTC. It encodes CASSRPGQYNEQFF.

The J gene is TRBJ1-5, the V gene TRBV10-2; 9 nucleotides line up with TRBD1. CDR1 and CDR2 from the germline V gene are WSHSY and SAAADI. The CDR3 is made up of 15 amino acids. The ends lost 9 bases at V and 3 bases at J; junction bases unmatched: 9. CDR3 sequence: CASSGTGLPNQPQHF. DNA of the CDR3: TGCGCCAGTTCCGGGACAGGGCTACCCAATCAGCCCCAGCATTTT.

The gene calls are TRBV6-6 and TRBJ2-4; TRBD2 is a possible D gene (6 bases). This CDR3 contains 16 residues. Trimming left V 5 bases short and J 1 base short, with 15 bases between. CDR1 and CDR2 from the germline V gene are MNHNY and SVGAGI (reference sequence). CDR3 in amino acids: CASSRDFREAKNIQYF. The CDR3 nucleotides read TGTGCCAGCAGTCGGGACTTCCGGGAGGCCAAAAACATTCAGTACTTC.

V and J are TRBV19 and TRBJ2-7, with TRBD1 as a possible D gene (5 bases). Trimming shortened V by 6 bases and J by 7 bases, and 13 bases separated the two germline ends. The germline V gene encodes CDR1 LNHDA and CDR2 SQIVND (reference sequence). The CDR3 totals 12 residues. CDR3 DNA sequence: TGTGCCAGTAGAGGGGCCCCTGGGGAGCAGTACTTC. It codes for CASRGAPGEQYF.

The chain combines TRBV10-3 with TRBJ2-7, with 11 bases fitting TRBD2. Germline-derived CDR1 and CDR2 are ENHRY and SYGVKD. CDR3 length: 16 amino acids. V shed 0 bases and J 6 bases; nucleotides not matched to a gene: 7. CDR3 coding DNA: TGTGCCATCAGTGAGTCGGGGCTAGCGGGAGGAAGCGAGCAGTACTTC. This gives the protein CAISESGLAGGSEQYF.

J is TRBJ2-5 and V is TRBV7-2; D possibly corresponds to TRBD2 (5 bases). The CDR3 totals 18 residues. The germline gives CDR1 SGHTA, CDR2 FQGNSA. V shed 1 base and J shed 5 bases, with 23 bases lying between them. As DNA, the CDR3 is TGTGCCAGCAGCTTAGAATTGAGGGCTCCCCCTTCGCGGGAGACCCAGTACTTC. It translates to CASSLELRAPPSRETQYF.

J is TRBJ1-5 and V is TRBV6-5, with D possibly matching TRBD1 (6 bases). The V and J ends lost 4 bases and 7 bases respectively, with 11 bases between them. The CDR3 has 13 residues. In germline, CDR1 is MNHEY, CDR2 SVGAGI. CDR3 sequence reads: CASSSGAHQPQHF. For the CDR3, the DNA is TGTGCCAGCAGTTCAGGGGCCCACCAGCCCCAGCATTTT.

This clone occurred a few times. V usage is TRBV15 and J usage is TRBJ2-3; 10 bases are a match to TRBD2. V shed 5 bases and J 6 bases; nucleotides not matched to a gene: 17. This CDR3 comprises 18 residues. Germline V gene lookup returns CDR1 LNHNV and CDR2 YYDKDF (reference sequence). The CDR3 here is CATSRRLKLAGESDTQYF. CDR3 nucleotides: TGTGCCACCAGCCGAAGACTTAAGCTAGCGGGAGAATCGGATACGCAGTATTTT.

This chain uses TRBV6-9 with TRBJ2-1; 8 bases agree with TRBD2. Losses at the gene ends were 11 bases for V and 4 bases for J; bases not matched to a gene: 13. Germline CDR1 MNHGY, CDR2 SVAAGI. The CDR3 is made up of 15 amino acids. Here the CDR3 reads CAGGGGRPQYNEQFF. In nucleotides, the CDR3 is TGTGCCGGGGGAGGCGGGAGGCCCCAGTACAATGAGCAGTTCTTC.